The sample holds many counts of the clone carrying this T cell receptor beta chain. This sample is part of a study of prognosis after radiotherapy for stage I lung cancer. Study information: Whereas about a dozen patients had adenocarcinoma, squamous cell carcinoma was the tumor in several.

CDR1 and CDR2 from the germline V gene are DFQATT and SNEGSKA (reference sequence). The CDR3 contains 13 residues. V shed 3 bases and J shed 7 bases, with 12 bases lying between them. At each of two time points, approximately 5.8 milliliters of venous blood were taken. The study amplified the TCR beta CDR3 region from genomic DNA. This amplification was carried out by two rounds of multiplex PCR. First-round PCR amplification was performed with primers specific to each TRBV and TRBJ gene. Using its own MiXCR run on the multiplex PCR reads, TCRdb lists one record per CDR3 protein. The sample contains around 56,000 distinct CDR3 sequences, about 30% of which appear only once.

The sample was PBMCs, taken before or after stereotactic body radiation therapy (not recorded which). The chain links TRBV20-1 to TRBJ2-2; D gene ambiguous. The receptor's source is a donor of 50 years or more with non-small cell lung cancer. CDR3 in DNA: TGCAGTGCTAGTCCCGCATCCATCGGGGAGCTGTTTTTT. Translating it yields CSASPASIGELFF.